These 14 T cell receptor beta chains came from one sample sequenced in a study of control samples from healthy donors and cancer patients. The assay was immunoSEQ multiplex PCR, and TCRdb's table has in-frame clones only and misses some. The sample records approximately 140,000 clones, about 90% being singletons. Sequenced material: blood. The source is a man in his late teens or twenties in good health.

This clone appeared a single time. The CDR3 reads CASSPQLNEKLFF. The CDR3, as DNA: TGTGCCAGCTCACCACAGCTTAATGAAAAACTGTTTTTT. This chain links TRBV18 with TRBJ1-4; D not certain. The CDR3 consists of 13 residues. Trimming cost V 1 base and J 4 bases, with 4 bases left between them. Germline values: CDR1 KGHSH, CDR2 LQKENI.

The chain carries TRBV2 and TRBJ2-1; 11 bases are a match to TRBD2. In germline, CDR1 is SNHLY, CDR2 FYNNEI. V was pared by 6 bases and J by 9 bases, with 7 bases of the junction left unmatched. This CDR3 has 14 residues. CDR3 sequence (DNA): TGTGCCAGCAGACCGGGACTAGCGGATTTTGAGCAGTTCTTC. Translated: CASRPGLADFEQFF.

The V call is TRBV5-1, the J call TRBJ1-1; D unclear. Germline V gives CDR1 SGHRS, CDR2 YFSETQ. CDR3 length equals 15 residues. Trimming shortened V by 0 bases and J by 0 bases, and 9 bases separated the two germline ends. The CDR3 DNA sequence: TGCGCCAGCAGCTTGGGACTCAGATTGAACACTGAAGCTTTCTTT. Protein sequence: CASSLGLRLNTEAFF.

The chain is built from TRBV18 and TRBJ2-2; maybe TRBD1 (5 bases). This CDR3 spans 18 amino acids. The germline CDR1 and CDR2 sequences are KGHSH and LQKENI. V was clipped by 3 bases and J by 0 bases, with 17 bases between them. CDR3 residues: CASSPQAPTDANTGELFF. The CDR3 DNA sequence: TGTGCCAGCTCACCCCAAGCCCCGACAGACGCGAACACCGGGGAGCTGTTTTTT. The entire variable domain, with the rest obtained from reference TRBV18 and TRBJ2-2, is as follows: NAGVMQNPRHLVRRRGQEARLRCSPMKGHSHVYWYRQLPEEGLKFMVYLQKENIIDESGMPKERFSAEFPKEGPSILRIQQVVRGDSAAYFCASSPQAPTDANTGELFFGEGSRLTVL.

This clone was recorded once. The J gene is TRBJ2-1, the V gene TRBV24-1; 12 nucleotides line up with TRBD2. Losses at the gene ends were 5 bases for V and 8 bases for J; bases not matched to a gene: 9. Germline V CDR1 and CDR2: KGHDR, SFDVKD. The CDR3 extends over 16 amino acids. The CDR3 DNA sequence: TGTGCCACCAGTGGTTCAACTAGCGGGGGGCCCTATGAGCAGTTCTTC. This codes for CATSGSTSGGPYEQFF.

This chain connects TRBV4-3 to TRBJ2-1, with TRBD2 matching over 10 bases. Per the germline V gene, CDR1 is LGHNA and CDR2 is YSLEER. V lost 4 bases to trimming and J lost 9 bases; unmatched junction nucleotides: 6. CDR3 length equals 14 residues. Written as DNA, the CDR3 is TGCGCCAGCAGCCTTGAGCGGGGGGGCACTGAGCAGTTCTTC. Translating it yields CASSLERGGTEQFF.

The rearrangement links TRBV19 to TRBJ1-2, with 7 bases that match TRBD1. V shed 8 bases, J shed 3 bases, and the junction held 9 bases outside the gene matches. Looked up from germline, CDR1 is LNHDA and CDR2 is SQIVND (reference sequence). This CDR3 comprises 14 residues. This CDR3 is CASSNRGGDYGYTF. The CDR3, as DNA: TGTGCCAGTTCCAACAGGGGTGGTGACTATGGCTACACCTTC. Complete variable domain (other parts from reference TRBV19 and TRBJ1-2): DGGITQSPKYLFRKEGQNVTLSCEQNLNHDAMYWYRQDPGQGLRLIYYSQIVNDFQKGDIAEGYSVSREKKESFPLTVTSAQKNPTAFYLCASSNRGGDYGYTFGSGTRLTVV.

The V call is TRBV7-9, the J call TRBJ2-1; D is possibly TRBD1 (5 bases). V was shortened by 5 bases and J by 0 bases, with 14 bases between the two germline ends. The germline V gene has CDR1 SEHNR and CDR2 FQNEAQ (reference sequence). This CDR3 has 16 residues. CDR3 coding DNA: TGTGCCAGCAGCCCGCAGGGAATTAGCTCCTACAATGAGCAGTTCTTC. It translates to CASSPQGISSYNEQFF.

This clone has a single count. V usage is TRBV5-1 and J usage is TRBJ2-7; 7 bases agree with TRBD1. The CDR3 has 14 residues. Germline CDR1 and CDR2: SGHRS and YFSETQ. Trimming at V came to 4 bases and at J to 3 bases, leaving 7 bases not matched to a gene. The CDR3 DNA sequence: TGCGCCAGCAGCCCCCGGACAGGCCTCTACGAGCAGTACTTC. Protein: CASSPRTGLYEQYF.

This chain joins TRBV4-2 and TRBJ2-6, with D unclear. Germline V gene sequence: CDR1 LGHNA, CDR2 YNFKEQ. Trimming left V 2 bases short and J 0 bases short, with 8 bases between. The CDR3 totals 16 residues. The CDR3 is CASSQNYPSGANVLTF. The CDR3 region has the DNA TGTGCCAGCAGCCAAAATTACCCCTCTGGGGCCAACGTCCTGACTTTC.

The chain uses TRBV5-1 and TRBJ2-5, with TRBD2 identical over 8 bases. Germline CDR1 and CDR2: SGHRS and YFSETQ. This CDR3 is 15 amino acids long. V lost 0 bases to trimming and J lost 7 bases; unmatched junction nucleotides: 8. As DNA, the CDR3 is TGCGCCAGCAGCTTGGAAGGGACTAGGGCTGGGACCCAGTACTTC. Amino acid sequence: CASSLEGTRAGTQYF.

Of note for this clone: The junction does not match germline at one end; this may be a read error. The gene calls are TRBV5-8 and TRBJ2-7, with TRBD1 as a possible D gene (6 bases). Germline CDR1 is SGHTS and CDR2 is YDEGEE. This CDR3 has 16 residues. The CDR3 sequence is CASGLSGTMAKYEQYF. For the CDR3, the DNA is TGTGCCAGCGGCTTGTCAGGGACAATGGCAAAATACGAGCAGTACTTC.

This chain uses TRBV6-1 with TRBJ1-1; D remains unclear. Looked up from germline, CDR1 is MNHNS and CDR2 is SASEGT. V gave up 2 bases and J gave up 2 bases, with 6 bases separating them. The CDR3 is 13 amino acids. The CDR3 loop reads CASSELRNTEAFF. The CDR3 bases are TGTGCCAGCAGTGAACTCCGAAACACTGAAGCTTTCTTT.

V usage is TRBV2 and J usage is TRBJ1-1, with D possibly TRBD1 on 5 matching bases. Germline V lookup: CDR1 SNHLY, CDR2 FYNNEI. The ends were cut back, 2 bases at V and 3 bases at J, with 19 bases in the middle. This CDR3 is 17 amino acids long. The CDR3: CASSEWQGILGDTEAFF. In nucleotides, the CDR3 is TGTGCCAGCAGTGAATGGCAGGGTATTCTTGGTGACACTGAAGCTTTCTTT.